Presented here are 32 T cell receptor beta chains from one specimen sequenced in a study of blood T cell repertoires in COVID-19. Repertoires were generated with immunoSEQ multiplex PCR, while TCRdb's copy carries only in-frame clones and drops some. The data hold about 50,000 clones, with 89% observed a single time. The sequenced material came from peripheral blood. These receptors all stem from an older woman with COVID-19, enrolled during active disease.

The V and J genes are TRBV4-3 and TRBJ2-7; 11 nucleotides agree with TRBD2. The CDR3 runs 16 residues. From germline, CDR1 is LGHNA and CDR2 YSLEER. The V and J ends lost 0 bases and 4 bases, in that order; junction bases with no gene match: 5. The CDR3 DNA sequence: TGCGCCAGCAGCCAAGATTTAACTAGCGGGAGTTACGAGCAGTACTTC. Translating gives CASSQDLTSGSYEQYF.

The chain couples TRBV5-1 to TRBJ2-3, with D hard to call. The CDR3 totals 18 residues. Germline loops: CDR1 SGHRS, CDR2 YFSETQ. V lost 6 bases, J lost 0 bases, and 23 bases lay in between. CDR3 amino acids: CASTPIASLYTSTDTQYF. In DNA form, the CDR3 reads TGCGCCAGCACCCCCATTGCCTCACTATATACTAGCACAGATACGCAGTATTTT.

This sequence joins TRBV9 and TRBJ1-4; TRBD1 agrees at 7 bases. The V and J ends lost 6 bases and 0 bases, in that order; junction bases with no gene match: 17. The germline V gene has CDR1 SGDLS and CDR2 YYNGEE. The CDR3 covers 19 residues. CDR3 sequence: CASNSGAGGAFATNEKLFF. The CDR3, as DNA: TGTGCCAGCAATTCTGGGGCAGGGGGTGCCTTTGCAACTAATGAAAAACTGTTTTTT. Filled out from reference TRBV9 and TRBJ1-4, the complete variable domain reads DSGVTQTPKHLITATGQRVTLRCSPRSGDLSVYWYQQSLDQGLQFLIQYYNGEERAKGNILERFSAQQFPDLHSELNLSSLELGDSALYFCASNSGAGGAFATNEKLFFGSGTQLSVL.

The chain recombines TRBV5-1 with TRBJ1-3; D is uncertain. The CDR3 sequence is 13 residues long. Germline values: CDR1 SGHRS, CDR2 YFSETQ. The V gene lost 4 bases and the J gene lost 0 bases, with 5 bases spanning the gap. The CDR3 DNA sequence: TGCGCCAGCAGCCCCGGCTCTGGAAACACCATATATTTT. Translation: CASSPGSGNTIYF.

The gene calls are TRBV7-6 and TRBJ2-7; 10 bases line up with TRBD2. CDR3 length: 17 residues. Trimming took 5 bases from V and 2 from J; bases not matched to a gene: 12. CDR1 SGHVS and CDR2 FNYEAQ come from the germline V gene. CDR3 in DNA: TGTGCCAGCAGCACCCCCCTTACTAGCGGGACAACCTACGAGCAGTACTTC. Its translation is CASSTPLTSGTTYEQYF.

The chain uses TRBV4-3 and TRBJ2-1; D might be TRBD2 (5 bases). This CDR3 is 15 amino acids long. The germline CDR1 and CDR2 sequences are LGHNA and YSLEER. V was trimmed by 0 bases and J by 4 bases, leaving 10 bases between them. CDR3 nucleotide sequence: TGCGCCAGCAGCCAAGATTCCTGGGAGTACAATGAGCAGTTCTTC. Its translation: CASSQDSWEYNEQFF.

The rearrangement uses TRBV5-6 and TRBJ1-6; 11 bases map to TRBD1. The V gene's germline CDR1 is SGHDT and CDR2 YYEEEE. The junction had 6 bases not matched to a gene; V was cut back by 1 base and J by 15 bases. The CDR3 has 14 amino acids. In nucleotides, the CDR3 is TGTGCCAGCAGCTTGTTCGGGACAGGGGGGTTCCTCCACTTT. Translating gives CASSLFGTGGFLHF.

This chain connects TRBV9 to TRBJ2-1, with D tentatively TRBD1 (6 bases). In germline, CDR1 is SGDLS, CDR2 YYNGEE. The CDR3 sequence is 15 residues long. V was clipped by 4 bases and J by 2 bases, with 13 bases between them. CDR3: CASSSQGQAYNEQFF. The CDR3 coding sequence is TGTGCCAGCAGCTCCCAGGGGCAAGCCTACAATGAGCAGTTCTTC. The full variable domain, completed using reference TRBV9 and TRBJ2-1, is DSGVTQTPKHLITATGQRVTLRCSPRSGDLSVYWYQQSLDQGLQFLIQYYNGEERAKGNILERFSAQQFPDLHSELNLSSLELGDSALYFCASSSQGQAYNEQFFGPGTRLTVL.

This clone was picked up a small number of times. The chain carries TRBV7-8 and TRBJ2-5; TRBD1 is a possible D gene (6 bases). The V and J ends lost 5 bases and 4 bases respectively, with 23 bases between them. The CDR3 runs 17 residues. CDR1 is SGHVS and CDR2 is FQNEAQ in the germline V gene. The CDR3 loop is CASSPHRDTFSPETQYF. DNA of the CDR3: TGTGCCAGCAGCCCCCACCGGGACACCTTTTCACCAGAGACCCAGTACTTC.

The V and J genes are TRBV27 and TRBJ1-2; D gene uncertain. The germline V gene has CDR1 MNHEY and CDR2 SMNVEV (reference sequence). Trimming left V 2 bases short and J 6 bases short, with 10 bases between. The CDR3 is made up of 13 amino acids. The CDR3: CASSLRRDDGYTF. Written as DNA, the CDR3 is TGTGCCAGCAGTTTACGGAGGGATGATGGCTACACCTTC.

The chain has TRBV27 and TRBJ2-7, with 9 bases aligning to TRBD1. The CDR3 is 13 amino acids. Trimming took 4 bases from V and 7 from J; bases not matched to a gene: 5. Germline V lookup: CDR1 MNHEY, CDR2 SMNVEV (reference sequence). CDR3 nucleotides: TGTGCCAGCAGTTCGTACAGGGGGCGAGAGCAGTACTTC. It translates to CASSSYRGREQYF.

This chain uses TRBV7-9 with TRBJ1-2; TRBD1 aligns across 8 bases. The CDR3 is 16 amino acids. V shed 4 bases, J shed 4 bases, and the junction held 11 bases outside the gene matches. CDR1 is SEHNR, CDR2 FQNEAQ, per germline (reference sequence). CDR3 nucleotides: TGTGCCAGCAGCTCCAGTGGGACAGGATCCTTCTATGGCTACACCTTC. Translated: CASSSSGTGSFYGYTF.

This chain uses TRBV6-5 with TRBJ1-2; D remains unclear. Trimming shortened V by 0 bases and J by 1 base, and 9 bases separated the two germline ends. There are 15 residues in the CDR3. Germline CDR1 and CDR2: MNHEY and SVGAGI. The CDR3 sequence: CASSYSTTVNYGYTF. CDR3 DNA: TGTGCCAGCAGTTACTCGACTACAGTTAACTATGGCTACACCTTC.

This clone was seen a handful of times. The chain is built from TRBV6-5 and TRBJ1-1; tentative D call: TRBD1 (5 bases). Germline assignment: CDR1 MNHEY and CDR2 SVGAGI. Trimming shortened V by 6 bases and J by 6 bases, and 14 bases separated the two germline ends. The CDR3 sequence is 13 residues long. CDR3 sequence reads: CASSGGWVAEAFF. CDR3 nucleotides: TGTGCCAGCAGCGGGGGATGGGTCGCTGAAGCTTTCTTT.

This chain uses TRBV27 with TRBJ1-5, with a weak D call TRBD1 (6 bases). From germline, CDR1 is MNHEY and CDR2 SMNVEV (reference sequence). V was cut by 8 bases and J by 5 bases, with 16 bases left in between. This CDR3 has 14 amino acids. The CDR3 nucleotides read TGTGCCAGCGGCAGGCGGGGGCCTTATCAGCCCCAGCATTTT. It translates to CASGRRGPYQPQHF.

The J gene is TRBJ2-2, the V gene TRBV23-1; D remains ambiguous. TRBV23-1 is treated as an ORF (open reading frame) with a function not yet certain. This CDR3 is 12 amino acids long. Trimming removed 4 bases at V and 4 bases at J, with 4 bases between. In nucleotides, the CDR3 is TGCGCCAGCAGTCGGGCCACCGGGGAGCTGTTTTTT. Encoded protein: CASSRATGELFF.

The CDR3 reads CASRPPGLADTYEQYF. In DNA, the CDR3 is TGTGCCAGCAGACCCCCGGGACTAGCGGATACCTACGAGCAGTACTTC. The chain is built from TRBV28 and TRBJ2-7, with 11 bases fitting TRBD2. The CDR3 sequence is 16 residues long. The germline gives CDR1 MDHEN, CDR2 SYDVKM. J lost 2 bases, V lost 6 bases, and 9 bases had no gene match.

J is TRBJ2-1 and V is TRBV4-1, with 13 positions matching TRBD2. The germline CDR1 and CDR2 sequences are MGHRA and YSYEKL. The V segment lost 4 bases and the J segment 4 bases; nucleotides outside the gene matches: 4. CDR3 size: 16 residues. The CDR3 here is CASSPRTSGGYNEQFF. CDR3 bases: TGCGCCAGCAGCCCTCGGACTAGCGGGGGTTACAATGAGCAGTTCTTC.

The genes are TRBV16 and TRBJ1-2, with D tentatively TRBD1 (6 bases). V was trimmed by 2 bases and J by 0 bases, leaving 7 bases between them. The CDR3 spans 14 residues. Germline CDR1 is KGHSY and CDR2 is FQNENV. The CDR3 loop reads CASSQQGTNYGYTF. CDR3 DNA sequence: TGTGCCAGCAGCCAACAGGGGACTAACTATGGCTACACCTTC.

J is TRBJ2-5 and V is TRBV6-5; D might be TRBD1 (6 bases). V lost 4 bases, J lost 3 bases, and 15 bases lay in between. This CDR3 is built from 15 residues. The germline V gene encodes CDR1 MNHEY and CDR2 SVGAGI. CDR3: CASSSGTYPKETQYF. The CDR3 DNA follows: TGTGCCAGCAGTTCCGGGACATACCCTAAAGAGACCCAGTACTTC.

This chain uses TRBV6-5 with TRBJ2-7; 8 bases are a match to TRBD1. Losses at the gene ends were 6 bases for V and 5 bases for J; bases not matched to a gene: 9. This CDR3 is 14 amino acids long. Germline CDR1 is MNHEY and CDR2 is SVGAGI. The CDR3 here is CASRYDRGLHEQYF. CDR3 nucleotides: TGTGCCAGCAGGTACGACAGGGGTCTCCACGAGCAGTACTTC.

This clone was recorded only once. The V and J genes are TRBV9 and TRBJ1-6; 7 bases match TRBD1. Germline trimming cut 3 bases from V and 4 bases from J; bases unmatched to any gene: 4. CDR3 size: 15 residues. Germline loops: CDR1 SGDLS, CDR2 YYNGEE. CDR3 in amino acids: CASSAGQNYNSPLHF. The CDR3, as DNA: TGTGCCAGCAGCGCGGGACAGAATTATAATTCACCCCTCCACTTT.

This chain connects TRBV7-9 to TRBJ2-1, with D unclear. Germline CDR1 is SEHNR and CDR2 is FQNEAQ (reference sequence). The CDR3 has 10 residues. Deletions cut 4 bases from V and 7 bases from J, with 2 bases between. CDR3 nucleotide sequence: TGTGCCAGCAGCTCTAATGAGCAGTTCTTC. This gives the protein CASSSNEQFF.

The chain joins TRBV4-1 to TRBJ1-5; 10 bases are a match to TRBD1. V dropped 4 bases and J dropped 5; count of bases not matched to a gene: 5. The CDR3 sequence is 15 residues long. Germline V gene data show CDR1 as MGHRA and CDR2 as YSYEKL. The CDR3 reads CASSPGQGIDQPQHF. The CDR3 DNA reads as TGCGCCAGCAGCCCGGGACAGGGGATCGATCAGCCCCAGCATTTT.

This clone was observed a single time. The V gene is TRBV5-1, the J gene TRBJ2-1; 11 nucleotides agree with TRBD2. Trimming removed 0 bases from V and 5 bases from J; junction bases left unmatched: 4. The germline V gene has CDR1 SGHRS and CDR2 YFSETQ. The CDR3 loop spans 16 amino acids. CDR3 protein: CASSLGLAGGHNEQFF. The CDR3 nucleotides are TGCGCCAGCAGCTTGGGGCTAGCGGGAGGCCACAATGAGCAGTTCTTC. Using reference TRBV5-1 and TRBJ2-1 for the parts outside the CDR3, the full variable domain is KAGVTQTPRYLIKTRGQQVTLSCSPISGHRSVSWYQQTPGQGLQFLFEYFSETQRNKGNFPGRFSGRQFSNSRSEMNVSTLELGDSALYLCASSLGLAGGHNEQFFGPGTRLTVL.

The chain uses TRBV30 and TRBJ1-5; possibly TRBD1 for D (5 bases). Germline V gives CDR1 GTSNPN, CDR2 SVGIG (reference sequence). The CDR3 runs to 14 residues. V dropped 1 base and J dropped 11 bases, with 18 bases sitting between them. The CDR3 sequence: CAWSAVDSLAAQHF. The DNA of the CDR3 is TGTGCCTGGAGTGCGGTCGACAGCCTGGCGGCCCAGCATTTT.

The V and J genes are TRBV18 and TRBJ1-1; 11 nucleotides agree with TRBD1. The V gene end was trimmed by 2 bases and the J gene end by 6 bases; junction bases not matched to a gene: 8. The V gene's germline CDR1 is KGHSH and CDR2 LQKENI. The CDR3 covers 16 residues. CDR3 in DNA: TGTGCCAGCTCACCATCCGGGACAGGGGGAGTCGCTGAAGCTTTCTTT. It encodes CASSPSGTGGVAEAFF.

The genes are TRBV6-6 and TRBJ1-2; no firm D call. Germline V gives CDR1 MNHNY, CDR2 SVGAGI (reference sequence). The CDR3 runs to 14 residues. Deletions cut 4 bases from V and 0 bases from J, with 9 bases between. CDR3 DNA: TGTGCCAGCAGTTTCCTCACAGCTAACTATGGCTACACCTTC. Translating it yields CASSFLTANYGYTF.

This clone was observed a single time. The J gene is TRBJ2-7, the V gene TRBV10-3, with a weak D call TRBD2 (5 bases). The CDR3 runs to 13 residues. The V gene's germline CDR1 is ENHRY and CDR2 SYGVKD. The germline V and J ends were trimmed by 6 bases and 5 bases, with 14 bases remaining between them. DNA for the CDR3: TGTGCCATCAGGGGCCCGAGGGAAAACGAGCAGTACTTC. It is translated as CAIRGPRENEQYF.

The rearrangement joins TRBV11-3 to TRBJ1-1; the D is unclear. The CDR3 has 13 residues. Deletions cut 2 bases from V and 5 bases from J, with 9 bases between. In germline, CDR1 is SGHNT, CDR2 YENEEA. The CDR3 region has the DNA TGTGCCAGCAGCTTAAACCGGGAGACTGAAGCTTTCTTT. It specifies CASSLNRETEAFF.

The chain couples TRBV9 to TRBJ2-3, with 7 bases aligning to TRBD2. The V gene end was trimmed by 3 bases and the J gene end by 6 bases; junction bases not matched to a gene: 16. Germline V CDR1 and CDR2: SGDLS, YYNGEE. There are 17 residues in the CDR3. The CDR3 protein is CASSGGGTASVGDTQYF. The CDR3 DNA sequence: TGTGCCAGCAGCGGGGGAGGGACCGCCTCAGTGGGCGATACGCAGTATTTT.

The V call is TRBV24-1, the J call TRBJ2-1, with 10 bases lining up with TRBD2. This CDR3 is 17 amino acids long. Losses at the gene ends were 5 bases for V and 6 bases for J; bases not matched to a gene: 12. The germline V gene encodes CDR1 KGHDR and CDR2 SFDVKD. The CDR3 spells CATSGIQSGRASNEQFF. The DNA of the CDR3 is TGTGCCACCAGTGGGATTCAAAGCGGGAGGGCCTCCAATGAGCAGTTCTTC.